This T cell receptor (beta chain) came from a study of beta chain features in type 1 diabetes. Study-level results: PCR might favor shorter templates, equally in patients and controls. There were fewer insertions and more deletions at the VDJ junctions of type 1 diabetes patients.

The CDR3 is 14 amino acids. Trimming pared 7 bases from V and 6 bases from J, leaving 16 bases between. CDR1 is SGHVS, CDR2 FQNEAQ, per germline. This clone was counted a few times. Antigen specificity is unknown. Sequencing targeted expressed TCRB transcripts, as all isolated RNA had been reverse transcribed. This table comes from immunoSEQ multiplex PCR, and its TCRdb copy is limited to in-frame clones, with some not included. The profile covers around 500,000 clones, with about an eighth appearing a single time and about 0.045% taken by the ten largest. Sequenced input: naive CD4+ T cells from blood. The receptor's source is a woman aged 18-29 years in good health. This rearrangement joins TRBV7-8 to TRBJ2-1, with D perhaps TRBD2 (6 bases). CDR3 nucleotides: TGTGCCAGCACCCCACGGTGGGACTTCAATGAGCAGTTCTTC. Protein sequence: CASTPRWDFNEQFF.